This TCR beta chain appears in the sequencing data of a study of T cells expressing NK-cell markers. Of note for this clonotype: Antigen unknown.

Points from the study as a whole: Dominant NKG2C+ clonotype frequencies of about 1.0-8% of CD8+ T cells were measured in five or six donors. Four of the donors also had these clonotypes leading their CD3+CD56-NKG2C+ fraction.

5'RACE template switching with UMIs generated TCR beta cDNA. TCRdb processed the 5' RACE reads again and assigns one entry to each CDR3 protein, with no DNA. This repertoire includes some 460,000 distinct CDR3 sequences. The clonotype originates from a woman aged 45 to 65 in good health. Sequenced material: blood T cells: a sorted CD56 or NKG2C T cell subset, CD4+ or CD8+ T cells, or bulk PBMC T cells (not recorded which).

The CDR3 spells CASSSKYEQYF. The chain is built from TRBV6-4 and TRBJ2-7. Germline V lookup: CDR1 MRHNA, CDR2 SNTAGT. The CDR3 contains 11 residues.